The 9 T cell receptor beta chains given below trace back to one sample, sequenced in a study of vaccination and CD4 T cells after COVID-19. Specified treatment: roughly 11-day PBMC culture with coronavirus spike peptide pools or control peptides (ViraFEST assay). These receptors are not linked to any known antigen. With the Oncomine TCR Beta short-read assay, DNA from cultured CD4+ T cells was sequenced. TCRdb processed the PCR reads anew with MiXCR; each CDR3 protein has one entry. The table includes approximately 22,000 distinct CDR3 sequences, nearly 50% detected once. Source material: CD4+ T cells from blood, cultured in vitro. These receptors all come from a human donor who had recovered from COVID-19.

The CDR3 DNA reads as TGTGCCAGTAGTACGACAGGGGGCTTAACCGGGGAGCTGTTTTTT. This encodes CASSTTGGLTGELFF. The rearrangement uses TRBV19 and TRBJ2-2; 10 bases are shared with TRBD1. V gave up 4 bases and J gave up 5 bases; unmatched junction bases: 4. The CDR3 runs 15 residues. CDR1 LNHDA and CDR2 SQIVND come from the germline V gene (reference sequence).

This chain links TRBV27 with TRBJ2-3; no definite D call. Germline V lookup: CDR1 MNHEY, CDR2 SMNVEV (reference sequence). V gave up 5 bases and J gave up 6 bases, with 9 bases separating them. The CDR3 runs to 12 residues. The CDR3 DNA is TGTGCCAGCAGTCACAGCCGGGATACGCAGTATTTT. Its protein is CASSHSRDTQYF.

The sample holds a few counts of this clonotype. V gene TRBV29-1 combines with J gene TRBJ1-5; 8 bases line up with TRBD1. V lost 7 bases, J lost 11 bases, and 7 bases stayed unmatched. The CDR3 is 11 residues long. The germline V gene has CDR1 SQVTM and CDR2 ANQGSEA. The CDR3 bases are TGCAGCGCCACAGGGGGACAGGCCCAGCATTTT. It specifies CSATGGQAQHF.

This clonotype was seen a few times. The CDR3 bases are TGTGCCAGCAGCTTCTTGACCGGGGGGGTCGGGGAGCTGTTTTTT. Encoded protein: CASSFLTGGVGELFF. The chain combines TRBV7-9 with TRBJ2-2; 8 nucleotides match TRBD2. There are 15 residues in the CDR3. Germline values: CDR1 SEHNR, CDR2 FQNEAQ (reference sequence). The J segment lost 7 bases and the V segment lost 3 bases, leaving 7 bases of the junction unmatched. Filled out from reference TRBV7-9 and TRBJ2-2, the complete variable domain reads DTGVSQNPRHKITKRGQNVTFRCDPISEHNRLYWYRQTLGQGPEFLTYFQNEAQLEKSRLLSDRFSAERPKGSFSTLEIQRTEQGDSAMYLCASSFLTGGVGELFFGEGSRLTVL.

This clonotype is a singleton in its sample. The genes are TRBV20-1 and TRBJ1-3; D gene ambiguous. Germline CDR1 DFQATT, CDR2 SNEGSKA (reference sequence). The CDR3 has 12 amino acids. Deletions cut 3 bases from V and 8 bases from J, with 11 bases between. CDR3 DNA: TGCAGTGCTAGGACCAGATTTGACACCATATATTTT. Translated: CSARTRFDTIYF.

This clonotype has just a few counts. V and J are TRBV20-1 and TRBJ1-1; D might be TRBD1 (6 bases). The CDR3 is 14 amino acids. The germline V gene has CDR1 DFQATT and CDR2 SNEGSKA (reference sequence). V was cut by 6 bases and J by 0 bases, with 14 bases left in between. The CDR3 region is CSAIKQGLNTEAFF. For the CDR3, the DNA is TGCAGTGCCATTAAACAGGGCCTGAACACTGAAGCTTTCTTT.

The chain recombines TRBV7-2 with TRBJ2-7; 7 bases are shared with TRBD2. The germline V gene encodes CDR1 SGHTA and CDR2 FQGNSA. The CDR3 has 17 amino acids. V lost 5 bases to trimming and J lost 6 bases; unmatched junction nucleotides: 19. CDR3 bases: TGTGCCAGCAGCCAGCCTACGGGAGGTGGGAGAAGAGTCGAGCAGTACTTC. Translating gives CASSQPTGGGRRVEQYF.

The chain recombines TRBV19 with TRBJ2-5; D is ambiguous. Germline loops: CDR1 LNHDA, CDR2 SQIVND (reference sequence). The CDR3 contains 12 residues. Trimming removed 7 bases from V and 4 bases from J, with 10 bases in between. The CDR3 region has the DNA TGTGCCAGTAAGAAGTCAGGAGAGACCCAGTACTTC. Its protein is CASKKSGETQYF.

This chain links TRBV24-1 with TRBJ2-3; D call uncertain. CDR1 and CDR2 (germline): KGHDR, SFDVKD. Deletions cut 1 base from V and 0 bases from J, with 4 bases between. This CDR3 region has 14 residues. CDR3 region: CATSDFPSTDTQYF. Written as DNA, the CDR3 is TGTGCCACCAGTGATTTCCCTAGCACAGATACGCAGTATTTT.